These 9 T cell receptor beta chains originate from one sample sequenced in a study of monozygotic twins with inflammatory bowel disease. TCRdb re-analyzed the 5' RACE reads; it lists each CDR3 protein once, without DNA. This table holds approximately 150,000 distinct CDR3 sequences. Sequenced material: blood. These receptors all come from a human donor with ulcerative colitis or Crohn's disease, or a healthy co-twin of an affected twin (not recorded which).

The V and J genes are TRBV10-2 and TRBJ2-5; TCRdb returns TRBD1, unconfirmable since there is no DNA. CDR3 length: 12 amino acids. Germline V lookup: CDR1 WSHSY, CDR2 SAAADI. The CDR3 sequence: CASGRTQETQYF.

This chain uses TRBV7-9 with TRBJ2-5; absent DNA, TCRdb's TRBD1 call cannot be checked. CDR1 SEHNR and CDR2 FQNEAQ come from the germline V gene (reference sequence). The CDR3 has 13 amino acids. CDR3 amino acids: CASSLGRSGAQYF.

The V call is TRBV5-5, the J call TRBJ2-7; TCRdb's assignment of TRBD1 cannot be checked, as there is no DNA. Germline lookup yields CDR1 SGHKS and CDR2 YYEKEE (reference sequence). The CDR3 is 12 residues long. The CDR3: CASGRTEYEQYF.

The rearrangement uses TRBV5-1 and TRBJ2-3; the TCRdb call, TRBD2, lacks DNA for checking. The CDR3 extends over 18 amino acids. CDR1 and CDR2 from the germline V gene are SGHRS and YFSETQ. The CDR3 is CASSLGLAGDVGTDTQYF.

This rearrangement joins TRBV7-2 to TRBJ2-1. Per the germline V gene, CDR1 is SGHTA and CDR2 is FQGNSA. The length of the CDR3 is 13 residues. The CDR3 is CASSLNQDNEQFF.

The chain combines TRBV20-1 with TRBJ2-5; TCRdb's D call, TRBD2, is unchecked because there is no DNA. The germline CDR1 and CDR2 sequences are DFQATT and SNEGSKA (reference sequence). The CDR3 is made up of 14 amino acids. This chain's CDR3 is CSGRLAGPQETQYF.

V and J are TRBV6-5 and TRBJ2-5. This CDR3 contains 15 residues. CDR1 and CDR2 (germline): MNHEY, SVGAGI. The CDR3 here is CASSPSLPDGETQYF.

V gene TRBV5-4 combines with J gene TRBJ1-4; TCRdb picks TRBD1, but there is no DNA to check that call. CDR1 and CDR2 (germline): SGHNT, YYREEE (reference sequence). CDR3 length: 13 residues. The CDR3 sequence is CASSLEGNEKLFF.

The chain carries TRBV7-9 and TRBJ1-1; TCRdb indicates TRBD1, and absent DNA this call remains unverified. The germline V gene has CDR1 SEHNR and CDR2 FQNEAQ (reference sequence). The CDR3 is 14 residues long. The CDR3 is CASSQGSWDTEAFF.